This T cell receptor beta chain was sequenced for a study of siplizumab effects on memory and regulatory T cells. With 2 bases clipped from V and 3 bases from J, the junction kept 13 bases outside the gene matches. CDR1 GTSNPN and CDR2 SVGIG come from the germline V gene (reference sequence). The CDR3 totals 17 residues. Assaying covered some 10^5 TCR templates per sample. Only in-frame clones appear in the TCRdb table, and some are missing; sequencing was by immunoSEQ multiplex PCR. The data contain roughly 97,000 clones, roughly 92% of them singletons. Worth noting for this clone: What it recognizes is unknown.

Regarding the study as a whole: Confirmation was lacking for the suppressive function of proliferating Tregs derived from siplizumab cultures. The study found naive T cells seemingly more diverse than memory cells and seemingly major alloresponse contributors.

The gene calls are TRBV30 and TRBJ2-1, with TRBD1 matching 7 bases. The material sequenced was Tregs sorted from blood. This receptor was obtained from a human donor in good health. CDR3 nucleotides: TGTGCCTGGAGTTCCGGACAGGCCCTAAACTTCTACAATGAGCAGTTCTTC. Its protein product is CAWSSGQALNFYNEQFF.